The entry that follows covers one T cell receptor (beta chain) sequence. These data come from a study of shared clonotypes between healthy human individuals. V shed 1 base and J shed 7 bases, with 25 bases lying between them. CDR3 length: 18 residues. Germline V gene sequence: CDR1 WNHNN, CDR2 SYGVQD (reference sequence). Using immunoSEQ multiplex PCR, the repertoire was profiled, and TCRdb retains in-frame clones only, with some absent. Found here are roughly 2.5 million clones, around 90% of them singletons; the top ten hold around 0.15%. The sequenced material came from naive CD4+ T cells sorted from blood. Subset specified: CD45RA+ positively selected. This chain uses TRBV10-1 with TRBJ1-2, with D possibly matching TRBD1 (6 bases). The sequence was collected from a young man in good health. The CDR3 sequence: CASSEFEVGGTNVRGYTF. The CDR3 DNA reads as TGCGCCAGCAGTGAGTTTGAAGTGGGAGGGACAAACGTCCGTGGCTACACCTTC.